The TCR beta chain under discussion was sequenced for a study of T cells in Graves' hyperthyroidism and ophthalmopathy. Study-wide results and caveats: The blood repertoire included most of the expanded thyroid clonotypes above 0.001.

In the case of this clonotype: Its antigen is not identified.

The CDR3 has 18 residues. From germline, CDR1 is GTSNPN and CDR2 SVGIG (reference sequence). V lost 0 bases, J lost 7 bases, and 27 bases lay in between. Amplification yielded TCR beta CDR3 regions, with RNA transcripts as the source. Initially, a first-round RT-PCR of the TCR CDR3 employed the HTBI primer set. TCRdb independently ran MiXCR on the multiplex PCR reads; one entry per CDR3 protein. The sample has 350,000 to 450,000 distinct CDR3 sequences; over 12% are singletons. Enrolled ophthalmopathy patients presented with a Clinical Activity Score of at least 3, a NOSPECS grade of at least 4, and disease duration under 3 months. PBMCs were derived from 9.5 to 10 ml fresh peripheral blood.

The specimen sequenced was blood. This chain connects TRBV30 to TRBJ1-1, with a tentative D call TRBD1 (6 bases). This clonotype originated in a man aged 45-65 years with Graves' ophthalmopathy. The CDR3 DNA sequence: TGTGCCTGGAGTGTAAATGTGGCGGGGGGGAGGGGGAGAGGTGAAGCTTTCTTT. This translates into CAWSVNVAGGRGRGEAFF.